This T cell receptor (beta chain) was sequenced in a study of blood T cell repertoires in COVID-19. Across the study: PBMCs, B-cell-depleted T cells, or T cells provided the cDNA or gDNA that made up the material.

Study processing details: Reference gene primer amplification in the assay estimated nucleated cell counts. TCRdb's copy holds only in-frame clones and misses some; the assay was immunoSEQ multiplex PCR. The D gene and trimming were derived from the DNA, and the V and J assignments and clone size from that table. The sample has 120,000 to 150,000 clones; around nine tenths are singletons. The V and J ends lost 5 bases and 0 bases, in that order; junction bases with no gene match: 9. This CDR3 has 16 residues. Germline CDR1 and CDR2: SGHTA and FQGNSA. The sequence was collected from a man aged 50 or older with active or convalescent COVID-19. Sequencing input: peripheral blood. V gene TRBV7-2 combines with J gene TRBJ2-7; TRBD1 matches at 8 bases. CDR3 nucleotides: TGTGCCAGCAGCCCAAACCCGACAGGGGACTCCTACGAGCAGTACTTC. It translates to CASSPNPTGDSYEQYF.